This paragraph reports one T cell receptor beta chain. The data were produced by immunoSEQ multiplex PCR, yet TCRdb's version contains in-frame clones alone and is incomplete. This table has over 200,000 clones, 75% to 95% appearing once. This entry belongs to a study of blood T cell repertoires in COVID-19. Turning to the study itself: Samples representing acute and convalescent COVID-19 were sourced from the United States, Italy and Spain. PBMCs, B-cell-depleted T cells, or T cells provided the cDNA or gDNA that made up the material.

The V gene's germline CDR1 is MNHEY and CDR2 SVGEGT. This CDR3 is built from 16 residues. V was clipped by 0 bases and J by 1 base, with 13 bases between them. This chain joins TRBV6-2 or TRBV6-3 and TRBJ2-7, with D perhaps matching TRBD2 (5 bases). The sample taken for sequencing was peripheral blood. This clonotype originated in a person aged 18-30 years with COVID-19, enrolled during active disease. In nucleotides, the CDR3 is TGTGCCAGCAGTTACTCGGCGCGGGTCCTATCCTACGAGCAGTACTTC. Its protein product is CASSYSARVLSYEQYF.